The sequence of this T cell receptor (beta chain) was determined in a study of T-cell reconstitution after alpha-beta-depleted transplantation in children (dated by TCRdb to the mid-2010s). In terms of the full investigation: The study quantitatively tracked T-cell immune reconstitution after TCRalphabeta/CD19-depleted allogeneic hematopoietic cell transplantation in children using TCR repertoire profiling. Here is what the overall study found, with its caveats: The apparently early recovery of alphabetaT-cell counts about two months after transplant reportedly depended on only several hundred rapidly expanded clones that came from non-depleted graft cells. Over the following months the frequencies of hyperexpanded clones went down, and after one year T-cell counts and TCRbeta diversity were mostly credited to newly produced T cells. The high TCRbeta diversity at day 60 in some patients was ascribed to recipient T cells and intrathymic progenitors that had survived conditioning.

The cysteine opens and the phenylalanine closes a CDR3 of 15 amino acids. The kept DNA is CDR3 alone, 45 bases in frame from the first base. For CDR1 and CDR2, the germline V gene lists SGDLS and YYNGEE. V is clipped by 0 bases and J by 5 bases, and the sequence between their germline boundaries is 11 bases long. Library prep was done by PCR. Sequencing took place on an Illumina HiSeq 2500. To normalize quantification of the TCRbeta repertoire, the TCR libraries were built with molecular barcoding that relied on unique molecular identifiers. The public reads were reanalyzed by TCRdb: fastp trimming at Q25, MiXCR alignment, in-frame beta chains only. Each entry is one CDR3 protein sequence, shown with its most common DNA and genes. The sample records about 210,000 distinct CDR3 sequences, approximately 15% of which are singletons. The ten largest make up around 44% of the sample. The treatment or condition label, as the study defines it: allogeneic hematopoietic cell transplantation with graft depleted of TCRalphabeta T cells and CD19 B cells. The transplant recipients were children given TCRalphabeta/CD19-depleted allogeneic hematopoietic cell grafts.

To note about this clonotype: Its antigen target is currently unknown. Qualities for individual bases were not recorded, and no much larger clone is one base off.

The specimen was PBMCs, mostly from graft donor cells, collected 360 days after TCRalphabeta/CD19-depleted stem cell transplant. This receptor was obtained from a male patient aged 2 to 10 who had a stem cell transplant for acute lymphoblastic leukemia, so the T cells may come from the graft donor. This receptor chain uses TRBV9 and TRBJ2-2, and possibly TRBD2, on 6 matching bases. The CDR3 corresponds to CASSVDSGGTGELFF. The DNA sequence reads TGTGCCAGCAGCGTAGACTCCGGGGGAACCGGGGAGCTGTTTTTT.